This T cell receptor (beta chain) was sequenced for a study of blood T cell repertoires in COVID-19. Looking at the study overall: Nucleic acid was either cDNA or gDNA, and it came from T cells, B-cell-depleted T cells, or PBMCs.

Germline V CDR1 and CDR2: SEHNR, FQNEAQ (reference sequence). CDR3 length equals 13 residues. The ends were cut back, 1 base at V and 7 bases at J, with 10 bases in the middle. The authors' processing: Amplification with reference gene primers provided the estimates of nucleated cell counts. Libraries were prepared by immunoSEQ multiplex PCR; TCRdb keeps only in-frame clonotypes and omits some of them. V, J and clone size derive from that table, while D and trimming were established from the DNA sequence. The sample lists roughly 230,000 clones, around four fifths seen once, with more than 6.5% in the top ten.

The TCR originated in a man aged 35 to 55 with active or convalescent COVID-19. This sequence joins TRBV7-9 and TRBJ1-2; D not certain. The sample consisted of peripheral blood. CDR3 nucleotide sequence: TGTGCCAGCAGCTTAGGTCAGGCACTTGGCTACACCTTC. Protein sequence: CASSLGQALGYTF.